The 14 T cell receptor beta chains below were found in one sample sequenced in a study of blood T cell repertoires in COVID-19. Assay: immunoSEQ multiplex PCR; the TCRdb copy retains only in-frame clones and omits some. The sample records around 230,000 clones, about 87% being singletons. The sequencing sample was made of PBMCs or T cells enriched from blood (not recorded which). The receptor source for this set is a woman aged 25 to 39 who had recovered from COVID-19.

In its sample, this clone was seen a few times. The V and J genes are TRBV7-6 and TRBJ2-7, with 8 bases fitting TRBD1. The germline gives CDR1 SGHVS, CDR2 FNYEAQ. The V segment lost 4 bases and the J segment 3 bases; nucleotides outside the gene matches: 8. The CDR3 contains 15 residues. For the CDR3, the DNA is TGTGCCAGCAGCTCTATACAGGGGGTGCACTACGAGCAGTACTTC. Translated, it gives CASSSIQGVHYEQYF.

The chain couples TRBV6-2 or TRBV6-3 to TRBJ2-7; D might be TRBD2 (6 bases). Germline V CDR1 and CDR2: MNHEY, SVGEGT. V lost 4 bases and J lost 2, with 18 bases in between. This CDR3 is 16 amino acids long. Here the CDR3 DNA reads TGTGCCAGCAGTTCGCGGGGCCAGTACTCAACCTACGAGCAGTACTTC. It encodes CASSSRGQYSTYEQYF.

The chain employs TRBV28 and TRBJ2-7, with 7 bases identical to TRBD1. The germline V gene encodes CDR1 MDHEN and CDR2 SYDVKM. The CDR3 covers 15 residues. J gave up 6 bases and V 5 bases, and 13 bases lay outside the gene matches. The CDR3 DNA follows: TGTGCCAGCAGTCTCACCTACCGACAGGGCTCCGAGCAGTACTTC. Protein sequence: CASSLTYRQGSEQYF.

The chain carries TRBV21-1 and TRBJ2-1; the table's TRBD2 call for D was not verified on the DNA. TRBV21-1 has pseudogene status. CDR3 size: 18 residues. CDR3 in DNA: TGTGCCAGCAGCAGGCTGACTCGGAATAAGAGCTCCTACAATGAGCAGTTCTTC. This encodes CASSRLTRNKSSYNEQFF.

This chain links TRBV2 with TRBJ1-1; no clear D. The CDR3 loop spans 12 amino acids. CDR1 is SNHLY, CDR2 FYNNEI, per germline. Between the trimmed V and J ends, which lost 5 bases and 12 bases, there was a span of 16 bases. CDR3 nucleotides: TGTGCCAGCAGTAAAACGGGGTTCGAAACTTTCTTT. Translating it yields CASSKTGFETFF.

The genes are TRBV4-3 and TRBJ2-5, with 7 bases that match TRBD2. V lost 0 bases to trimming and J lost 7 bases; unmatched junction nucleotides: 11. This CDR3 has 16 residues. CDR1 and CDR2 from the germline V gene are LGHNA and YSLEER. Here the CDR3 reads CASSQDLPSGFRTQYF. In DNA, the CDR3 is TGCGCCAGCAGCCAAGACCTTCCTAGCGGATTTAGGACCCAGTACTTC.

V gene TRBV4-2 combines with J gene TRBJ2-1; D gene uncertain. Per the germline V gene, CDR1 is LGHNA and CDR2 is YNFKEQ. The V end lost 0 bases, the J end lost 8 bases, and 8 bases lay between the germline ends. This CDR3 has 13 amino acids. The CDR3 bases are TGTGCCAGCAGCCAAGAACCACGGGATGAGCAGTTCTTC. The encoded protein is CASSQEPRDEQFF.

The count of this clone is one. The chain is built from TRBV6-2 or TRBV6-3 and TRBJ1-5; 7 positions agree with TRBD1. V lost 4 bases to trimming and J lost 0 bases; unmatched junction nucleotides: 12. Germline CDR1 is MNHEY and CDR2 is SVGEGT. This CDR3 is 18 amino acids long. DNA for the CDR3: TGTGCCAGCAGTTCGAGGACAGGCATTCCCTATAGCAATCAGCCCCAGCATTTT. It is translated as CASSSRTGIPYSNQPQHF.

This clone was seen only once. J is TRBJ1-2 and V is TRBV7-2, with TRBD1 identical over 10 bases. This CDR3 is built from 13 residues. CDR1 and CDR2 (germline): SGHTA, FQGNSA. With 5 bases clipped from V and 8 bases from J, the junction kept 5 bases outside the gene matches. The CDR3, as DNA: TGTGCCAGCAGCCTGACGGGACAGGGGGGCTACACCTTC. This encodes CASSLTGQGGYTF.

The chain employs TRBV10-3 and TRBJ2-3; 10 bases line up with TRBD2. The CDR3 extends over 14 amino acids. The V gene end was trimmed by 7 bases and the J gene end by 2 bases; junction bases not matched to a gene: 3. Germline CDR1 is ENHRY and CDR2 is SYGVKD. CDR3 nucleotides: TGTGCCATCAAGGGACTAGCGTCCACAGATACGCAGTATTTT. Amino acid sequence: CAIKGLASTDTQYF.

The CDR3 DNA reads TGTGCCAGCAGCGCTAGCGGGGTTTCCTACAATGAGCAGTTCTTC. It codes for CASSASGVSYNEQFF. The J gene is TRBJ2-1, the V gene TRBV9, with TRBD2 identical over 9 bases. The junction had 2 bases not matched to a gene; V was cut back by 3 bases and J by 1 base. Germline values: CDR1 SGDLS, CDR2 YYNGEE. The CDR3 sequence is 15 residues long.

The V gene is TRBV5-1, the J gene TRBJ2-2; tentatively, D is TRBD2 (7 bases). The CDR3 runs 15 residues. Per the germline V gene, CDR1 is SGHRS and CDR2 is YFSETQ. The V end lost 3 bases, the J end lost 3 bases, and 12 bases lay between the germline ends. This CDR3 is CASSSGGADTGELFF. The CDR3 nucleotides are TGCGCCAGCAGCTCTGGGGGGGCCGACACCGGGGAGCTGTTTTTT. Drawing the rest from reference TRBV5-1 and TRBJ2-2, the complete variable domain is KAGVTQTPRYLIKTRGQQVTLSCSPISGHRSVSWYQQTPGQGLQFLFEYFSETQRNKGNFPGRFSGRQFSNSRSEMNVSTLELGDSALYLCASSSGGADTGELFFGEGSRLTVL.

The V gene is TRBV5-1, the J gene TRBJ1-3; D unclear. The germline V gene encodes CDR1 SGHRS and CDR2 YFSETQ. This CDR3 region has 16 residues. Trimming removed 0 bases at V and 0 bases at J, with 10 bases between. CDR3 loop: CASSLAGVDSGNTIYF. CDR3 DNA: TGCGCCAGCAGCTTGGCCGGGGTGGACTCTGGAAACACCATATATTTT.

This clone was recorded once. The chain combines TRBV7-8 with TRBJ2-7, with 7 bases identical to TRBD1. Germline V gives CDR1 SGHVS, CDR2 FQNEAQ. V was pared by 5 bases and J by 6 bases, with 10 bases of the junction left unmatched. There are 14 residues in the CDR3. CDR3 DNA sequence: TGTGCCAGCAGCCCTCGACAGGGAAGGTCCGAGCAGTACTTC. Protein sequence: CASSPRQGRSEQYF.